This T cell receptor beta chain was identified in a study of cytomegalovirus exposure and HLA in healthy donors. Study findings and constraints: The study recorded over 150 TCR beta chains that were cytomegalovirus-associated.

Method: immunoSEQ multiplex PCR; TCRdb's copy keeps in-frame clones and lacks some. This repertoire shows 75,000 to 90,000 clones, about 96% found once; its top ten account for around 1.6%. CDR3 length equals 14 residues. Per the germline V gene, CDR1 is SGHAT and CDR2 is FQNNGV. V was cut by 1 base and J by 6 bases, with 10 bases left in between. To note about this clone: Its antigen is not identified.

This sequence was found in a man between 18 and 29 years old in good health and CMV-seropositive. Specimen: PBMCs. The V gene is TRBV11-2, the J gene TRBJ2-1, with no clear D. The CDR3 DNA reads as TGTGCCAGCAGCTTAGGGCCCGCGGTCAATGAGCAGTTCTTC. Translation gives CASSLGPAVNEQFF.